This T cell receptor beta chain was documented in a study of T cells in Graves' hyperthyroidism and ophthalmopathy. Among the patients, aged 18 to 65, hyperthyroidism was newly diagnosed and had lasted under 2 months. Patients were excluded for uncontrolled infection, other autoimmune disease, pregnancy or lactation. Blood sampling occurred at first hyperthyroidism diagnosis, ahead of any ophthalmopathy symptoms. The CDR3 regions of TCR beta were amplified from RNA transcripts. An initial round of RT-PCR targeting the TCR CDR3 relied on the HTBI primer set. TCRdb re-called the multiplex PCR reads with MiXCR, one entry per CDR3 protein. Of 250,000 or so distinct CDR3 sequences in the sample, roughly 15% were seen once. Trimming removed 3 bases from V and 4 bases from J; junction bases left unmatched: 4. Germline CDR1 KGHSH, CDR2 LQKENI. The CDR3 consists of 14 residues. This clonotype was seen repeatedly, ten times or more.

The receptor was derived from a woman aged 45-60 years with Graves' hyperthyroidism that later progressed to Graves' ophthalmopathy. The V call is TRBV18, the J call TRBJ2-3; 7 bases map to TRBD1. Input material: blood. The chain's CDR3 is CASSPQTGSDTQYF. In nucleotides, the CDR3 is TGTGCCAGCTCACCCCAGACAGGGTCAGATACGCAGTATTTT.